This T cell receptor beta chain was identified in a study of CD8 T cells in Susac syndrome. Random hexamers served to reverse transcribe roughly 0.5 to 1 ug RNA. TCRdb ran MiXCR on the immunoSEQ multiplex PCR reads and lists one entry per CDR3 protein. Among around 130,000 distinct CDR3 sequences listed, over 80% were seen once. The germline CDR1 and CDR2 sequences are MGHRA and YSYEKL. The CDR3 length is 18 residues. V lost 5 bases and J lost 2, with 24 bases in between. V and J are TRBV4-1 and TRBJ1-2; the D is unclear. The specimen was CD8+ T cells from PBMCs. The clonotype originates from a human donor with multiple sclerosis. The CDR3: CASSLSAVTDLPNYGYTF. In nucleotides, the CDR3 is TGCGCCAGCAGCTTAAGTGCGGTTACGGATCTCCCGAACTATGGCTACACCTTC.